This TCR beta chain was found in a study of blood T cell repertoires in COVID-19. Turning to the study itself: Samples of COVID-19 (acute and convalescent) were obtained from the United States, Italy and Spain. Sources were T cells, B-cell-depleted T cells, or PBMCs; the material itself was cDNA or gDNA.

Germline V gene sequence: CDR1 SEHNR, CDR2 FQNEAQ (reference sequence). Trimming removed 0 bases from V and 4 bases from J, with 12 bases in between. There are 15 residues in the CDR3. Produced via immunoSEQ multiplex PCR; TCRdb's table is partial and in-frame only. The sample has approximately 59,000 clones; approximately 81% are singletons. This chain links TRBV7-9 with TRBJ1-1, with D possibly TRBD1 on 5 matching bases. The sequence was obtained from a man aged 35 to 55 with active COVID-19. Sample: peripheral blood. The CDR3 region is CASSLAGEGSTEAFF. CDR3 in DNA: TGTGCCAGCAGCTTAGCGGGGGAGGGGAGCACTGAAGCTTTCTTT.